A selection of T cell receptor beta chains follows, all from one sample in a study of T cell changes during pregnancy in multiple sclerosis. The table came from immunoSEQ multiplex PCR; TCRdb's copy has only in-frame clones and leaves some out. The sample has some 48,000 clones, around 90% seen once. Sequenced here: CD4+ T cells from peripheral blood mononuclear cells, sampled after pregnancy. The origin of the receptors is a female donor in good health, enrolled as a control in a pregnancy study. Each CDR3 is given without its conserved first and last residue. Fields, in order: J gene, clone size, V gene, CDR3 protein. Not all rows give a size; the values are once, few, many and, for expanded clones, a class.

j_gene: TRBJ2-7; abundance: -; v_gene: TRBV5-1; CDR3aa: ASSFRTSSEQY
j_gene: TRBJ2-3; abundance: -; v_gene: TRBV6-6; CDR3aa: ASSLRGGYTDTQY
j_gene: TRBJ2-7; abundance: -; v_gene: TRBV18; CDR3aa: ASYGGDMNEQY
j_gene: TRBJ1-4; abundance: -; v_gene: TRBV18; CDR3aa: ASSPQGVNEKLF
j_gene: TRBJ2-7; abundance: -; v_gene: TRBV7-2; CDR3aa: ASSLAEGAFEQY
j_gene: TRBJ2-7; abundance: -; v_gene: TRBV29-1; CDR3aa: SGRRDRVGEQY
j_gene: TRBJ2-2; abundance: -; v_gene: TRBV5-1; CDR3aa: ASSLVPRGAGPGELF
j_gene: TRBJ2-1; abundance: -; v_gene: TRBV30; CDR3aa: AWSPLRAVNEQF
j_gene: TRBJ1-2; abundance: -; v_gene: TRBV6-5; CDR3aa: ASSPDRGLYGYT
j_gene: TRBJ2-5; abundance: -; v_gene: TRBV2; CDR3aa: ASSIMETQY
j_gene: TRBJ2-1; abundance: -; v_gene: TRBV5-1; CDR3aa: ASSWGLSANNEQF
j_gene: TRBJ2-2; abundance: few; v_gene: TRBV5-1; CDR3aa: ASSTGQGASGELF
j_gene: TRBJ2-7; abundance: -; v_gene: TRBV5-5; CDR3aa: ASSFQPRTGAYEQY
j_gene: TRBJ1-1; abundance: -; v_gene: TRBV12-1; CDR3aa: ASSEKTGTNTEAF
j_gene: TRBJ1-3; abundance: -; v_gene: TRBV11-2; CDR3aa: ASSFLFPAGSGNTIY
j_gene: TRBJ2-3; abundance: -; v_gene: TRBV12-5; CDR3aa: ASVKDRVTDTQY
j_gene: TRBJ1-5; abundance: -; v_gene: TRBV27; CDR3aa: ASSPDREFQPQH
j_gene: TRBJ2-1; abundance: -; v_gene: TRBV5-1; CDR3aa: ASSFDSLGEQF
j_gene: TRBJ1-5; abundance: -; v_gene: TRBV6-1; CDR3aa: ASSTRGGNQPQH
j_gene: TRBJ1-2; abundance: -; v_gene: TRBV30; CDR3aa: AWSPGGGDGYT
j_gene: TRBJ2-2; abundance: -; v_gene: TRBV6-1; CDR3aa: ASGRQGNTGELF
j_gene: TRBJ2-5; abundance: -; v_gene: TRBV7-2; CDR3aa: ASRAGRAGGTQY
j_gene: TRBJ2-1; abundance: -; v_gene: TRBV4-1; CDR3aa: ASSLRTSGSSYNEQF
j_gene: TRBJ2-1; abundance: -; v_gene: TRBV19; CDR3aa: ASGSRYEQF
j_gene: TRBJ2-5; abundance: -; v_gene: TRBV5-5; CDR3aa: ASSYLRGDQETQY
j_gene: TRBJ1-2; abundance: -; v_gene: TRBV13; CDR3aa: ASSPAPRGSSNYGYT
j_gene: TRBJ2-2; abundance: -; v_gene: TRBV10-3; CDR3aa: AISELAAGELF
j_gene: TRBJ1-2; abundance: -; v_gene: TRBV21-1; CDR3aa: ASSSQGAYNYGYT
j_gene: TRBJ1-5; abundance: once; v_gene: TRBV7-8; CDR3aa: ASSLRTPGQGDQPQH
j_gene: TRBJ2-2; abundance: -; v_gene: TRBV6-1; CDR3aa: ASSGRGTGTVDFTGELF
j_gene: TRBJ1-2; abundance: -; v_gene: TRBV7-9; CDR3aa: ASSYPTGGYT
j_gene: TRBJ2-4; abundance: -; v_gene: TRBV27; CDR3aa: ASSSSAGVENIQY
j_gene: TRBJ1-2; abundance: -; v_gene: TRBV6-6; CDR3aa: ASRTGNGYT
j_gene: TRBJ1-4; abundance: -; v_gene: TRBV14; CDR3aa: ASSQFTWETYEKLF
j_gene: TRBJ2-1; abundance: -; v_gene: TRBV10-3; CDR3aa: AISARERANEQF
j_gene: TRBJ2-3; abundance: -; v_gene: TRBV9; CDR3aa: ASSAPGTSGTDTQY
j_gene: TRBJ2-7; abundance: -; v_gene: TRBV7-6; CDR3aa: ASSAGQAGDEQY
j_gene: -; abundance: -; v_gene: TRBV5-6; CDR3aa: VSTLSGSTSGSYEQY
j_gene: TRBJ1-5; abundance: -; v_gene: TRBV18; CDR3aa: ASSPAKGGTNSNQPQH
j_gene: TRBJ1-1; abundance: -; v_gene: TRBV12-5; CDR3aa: ASGLVLGTGGLNTEAF
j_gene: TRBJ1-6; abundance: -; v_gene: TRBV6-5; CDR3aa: ASSPHWSYNSPLH
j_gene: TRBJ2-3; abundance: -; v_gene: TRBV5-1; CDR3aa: ASSSQDSTDTQY
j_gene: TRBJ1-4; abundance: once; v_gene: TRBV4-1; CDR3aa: ASSRVGGPGEKLF
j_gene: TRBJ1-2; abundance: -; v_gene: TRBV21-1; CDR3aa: ASSPRSGYT
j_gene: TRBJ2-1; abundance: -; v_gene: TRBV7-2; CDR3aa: ASSFRGVWNEQF
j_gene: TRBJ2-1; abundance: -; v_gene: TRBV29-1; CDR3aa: SVLYLAGYNEQF
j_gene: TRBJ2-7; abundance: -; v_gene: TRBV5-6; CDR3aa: ASSFPGTTYEQY